This TCR beta chain was retrieved from a study of blood T cell repertoires in COVID-19. Study-level information: PBMCs, B-cell-depleted T cells, or T cells provided the cDNA or gDNA that made up the material.

V gave up 5 bases and J gave up 7 bases, with 11 bases separating them. This CDR3 region has 12 residues. Germline loops: CDR1 MNHNY, CDR2 SVGAGI (reference sequence). Per the study methods: Amplification of reference gene primers provided the estimated nucleated cell counts. The method was immunoSEQ multiplex PCR; TCRdb's version includes in-frame clones alone and lacks a portion of them. V and J calls and clone size are given by that table; D and trimming were obtained from the DNA. The table has about 150,000 clones, more than 70% seen once. What was sequenced was peripheral blood. The genes are TRBV6-6 and TRBJ1-2; D uncertain. The sequence derives from a man aged 50-59 years who had recovered from COVID-19. In DNA form, the CDR3 reads TGTGCCAGCAGTACCGGGAGGATTGGCTACACCTTC. Its protein is CASSTGRIGYTF.